This T cell receptor beta chain was obtained from a study of blood T cell repertoires in COVID-19 (dated by TCRdb to 2020 to 2021). Notes on the research overall: Samples from collaborators originated in the United States, Italy and Spain and spanned both the acute and convalescent phases of COVID-19. The dataset comprised deeply sampled blood TCRbeta repertoires from subjects exposed to, actively infected with, or recovered from COVID-19. The repertoires were released in a freely available public database meant as a resource for research on the immune response to SARS-CoV-2. The prospective study material was composed of cDNA or gDNA derived from T cells, B-cell-depleted T cells, or PBMCs. Where available, HLA class I and class II types were obtained from metadata supplied by the sample provider rather than from assay-based typing. The samples were drawn from the first 160 participants of the ongoing ImmuneRACE study and from over a thousand subjects provided by 6 global collaborators. A de-identified subject ID, COVID-19 status, age in years and sex were almost always included in the sample metadata. The investigation overall reported the following: Clinical and demographic metadata were provided uncurated, with the amount varying by source and participant.

The CDR3 has 14 amino acids, counting the end cysteine and phenylalanine. Only the CDR3 DNA is retained, 42 bases long and in frame from the first base. Per the germline V gene (reference sequence), DFQATT is the CDR1 and SNEGSKA is the CDR2. V loses 3 bases of germline sequence and J loses 6 bases, and the interval between the two ends is 15 bases. The immunoSEQ Assay, a bias-controlled multiplex PCR, was used to amplify TCRbeta CDR3 regions from genomic DNA. The study's own analysis went as follows. Within the assay, amplification of reference gene primers was used to estimate how many nucleated cells each sample contained. To quantify the absolute abundance of each unique TCRbeta CDR3 rearrangement, sequence reads were collapsed and filtered. For each sample, productive Simpson clonality was calculated as the square root of Simpson's diversity index across productive rearrangements. TCRdb holds this immuneACCESS table with in-frame rearrangements only. Some clones are missing; in checked studies, unresolved V genes explain under half, and the rest has no known cause. The V and J calls and clone size were taken over from that table, and D and trimming were inferred from the DNA. A total of around 62,000 clones appear in this sample, 88% of them only once. The top ten constitute roughly 4% of the sample.

Whole blood was collected in K2EDTA tubes by collaborating institutions according to the institutions' own protocols. For TCRbeta analysis, collaborator samples were shipped as frozen whole blood, as isolated PBMCs, or as DNA extracted from either sample type. On this clone itself: No cognate antigen has been identified for it. No much larger clone exists at a distance of one base, and base qualities are not known.

The chain joins TRBV20-1 to TRBJ1-5; a confident D gene designation cannot be given. Sequenced material: peripheral blood. The clonotype originates from a human donor in a cohort sampled during active COVID-19. The CDR3 protein is CSASSGFEGQPQHF. DNA sequence: TGCAGTGCTAGTTCCGGGTTTGAGGGTCAGCCCCAGCATTTT.